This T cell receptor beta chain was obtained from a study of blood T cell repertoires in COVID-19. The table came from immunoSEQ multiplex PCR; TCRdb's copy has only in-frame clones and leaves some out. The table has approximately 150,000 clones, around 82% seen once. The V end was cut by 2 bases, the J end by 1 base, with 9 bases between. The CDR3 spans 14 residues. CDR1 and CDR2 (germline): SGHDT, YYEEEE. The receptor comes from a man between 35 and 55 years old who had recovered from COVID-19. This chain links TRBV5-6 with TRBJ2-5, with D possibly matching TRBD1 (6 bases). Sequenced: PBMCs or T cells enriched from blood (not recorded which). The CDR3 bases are TGTGCCAGCAGCTTACAGGGTCCCCAAGAGACCCAGTACTTC. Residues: CASSLQGPQETQYF.